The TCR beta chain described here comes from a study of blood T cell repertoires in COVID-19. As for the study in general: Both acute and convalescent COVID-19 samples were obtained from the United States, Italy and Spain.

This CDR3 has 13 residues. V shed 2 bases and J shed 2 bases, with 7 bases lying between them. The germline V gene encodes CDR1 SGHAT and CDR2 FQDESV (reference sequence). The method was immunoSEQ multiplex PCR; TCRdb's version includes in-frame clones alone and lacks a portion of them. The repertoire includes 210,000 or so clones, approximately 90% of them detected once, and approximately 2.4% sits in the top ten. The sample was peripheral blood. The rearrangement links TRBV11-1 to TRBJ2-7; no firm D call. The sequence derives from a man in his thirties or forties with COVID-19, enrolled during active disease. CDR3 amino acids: CASSLQNTYEQYF. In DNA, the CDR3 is TGTGCCAGCAGCTTACAGAATACCTACGAGCAGTACTTC. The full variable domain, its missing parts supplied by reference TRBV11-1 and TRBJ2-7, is EAEVAQSPRYKITEKSQAVAFWCDPISGHATLYWYRQILGQGPELLVQFQDESVVDDSQLPKDRFSAERLKGVDSTLKIQPAELGDSAMYLCASSLQNTYEQYFGPGTRLTVT.